This is a list of T cell receptor beta chains from one sample in a study of cytomegalovirus exposure and HLA in healthy donors. The repertoire was sequenced with immunoSEQ multiplex PCR; TCRdb's copy has only in-frame clones and lacks some. The sample has about 140,000 clones, roughly 73% seen once; the top ten hold about 15%. Sequenced input: PBMCs. Source of these receptors: a human donor in good health. The CDR3 runs from the conserved cysteine through the conserved F or W. A D gene is named only where the DNA matches it firmly. The size field is filled for only some rows; it gives once, few, many or a size class.

NA	TRBV11-3	NA	TRBJ2-7	11	CASSFSREQYF	TGTGCCAGCAGTTTTTCTAGGGAGCAGTACTTC
TRBD2	TRBV9	NA	TRBJ2-1	14	CASSVVGTMDEQFF	TGTGCCAGCAGCGTAGTTGGGACTATGGATGAGCAGTTCTTC
NA	TRBV28	NA	TRBJ2-7	13	CASGRQAIYEQYF	TGTGCCAGCGGGAGACAGGCGATCTACGAGCAGTACTTC
TRBD1	TRBV5-4	NA	TRBJ1-2	14	CASSLTGVDYGYTF	TGTGCCAGCAGCTTGACAGGGGTGGACTATGGCTACACCTTC
NA	TRBV30	few	TRBJ2-6	13	CAWIRSGANVLTF	TGTGCCTGGATCCGCTCTGGGGCCAACGTCCTGACTTTC
NA	TRBV11-2	NA	TRBJ2-7	13	CASSLPLPREQYF	TGTGCCAGCAGCCTACCCCTTCCCCGCGAGCAGTACTTC
NA	TRBV6-6	NA	TRBJ2-3	13	CASSLLAGDTQYF	TGTGCCAGCAGTCTTCTAGCAGGTGATACGCAGTATTTT
TRBD2	TRBV4-1	NA	TRBJ2-7	15	CASSQDRRGVYEQYF	TGCGCCAGCAGCCAAGATCGCCGGGGGGTCTACGAGCAGTACTTC
TRBD2	TRBV2	NA	TRBJ2-5	15	CASSSRTSGTGTQYF	TGTGCCAGCAGTTCCCGGACTAGCGGGACTGGGACCCAGTACTTC
TRBD1	TRBV10-3	NA	TRBJ2-7	14	CAISDRGPSYEQYF	TGTGCCATCAGTGACAGGGGGCCTTCCTACGAGCAGTACTTC
TRBD2	TRBV30	NA	TRBJ2-7	17	CAWRPTGLIFPHYEQYF	TGTGCCTGGAGACCTACGGGACTAATCTTCCCACACTACGAGCAGTACTTC
NA	TRBV4-1	few	TRBJ1-1	15	CASSHEGALDTEAFF	TGCGCCAGCAGCCATGAGGGCGCGTTGGATACTGAAGCTTTCTTT
NA	TRBV27	few	TRBJ2-7	14	CATHNVLATYEQYF	TGTGCCACCCACAACGTTCTAGCCACCTACGAGCAGTACTTC
TRBD1	TRBV7-2	few	TRBJ2-7	15	CASSPSVGGFYEQYF	TGTGCCAGCAGCCCTAGTGTAGGGGGCTTCTACGAGCAGTACTTC
TRBD2	TRBV15	NA	TRBJ2-7	17	CATSRDTSGTTSDEQYF	TGTGCCACCAGCAGAGATACTAGCGGGACAACATCGGACGAGCAGTACTTC
TRBD2	TRBV25-1	NA	TRBJ2-1	16	CASSELTSADYNEQFF	TGTGCCAGCAGTGAATTAACTAGCGCCGACTACAATGAGCAGTTCTTC
NA	TRBV7-8	NA	TRBJ2-7	17	CASSLGLRQVGSYEQYF	TGTGCCAGCAGCTTAGGGCTACGACAGGTCGGCTCCTACGAGCAGTACTTC
TRBD1	TRBV7-9	few	TRBJ2-1	11	CASSLQGTLFF	TGTGCCAGCAGCCTACAGGGGACCCTGTTCTTC
TRBD1	TRBV29-1	NA	TRBJ1-1	13	CSVEESRGAQAFF	TGCAGCGTTGAAGAATCCAGGGGGGCTCAAGCTTTCTTT
NA	TRBV4-1	NA	TRBJ2-5	15	CASSRGIVFRETQYF	TGCGCCAGCAGCCGAGGCATAGTATTCAGAGAGACCCAGTACTTC
NA	TRBV28	NA	TRBJ2-7	12	CASRNRVGEQYF	TGTGCCAGCAGAAACAGGGTTGGGGAGCAGTACTTC
NA	TRBV6-4	few	TRBJ2-2	14	CASSEGADTGELFF	TGTGCCAGCAGTGAAGGGGCGGACACCGGGGAGCTGTTTTTT
TRBD1	TRBV28	NA	TRBJ1-2	14	CASSLTTGVYGYTF	TGTGCCAGCAGTCTCACTACAGGGGTGTATGGCTACACCTTC
NA	TRBV9	NA	TRBJ2-5	15	CASSVAGRVQETQYF	TGTGCCAGCAGCGTAGCTGGGCGGGTACAAGAGACCCAGTACTTC
TRBD2	TRBV29-1	NA	TRBJ2-2	17	CSVEDRLAGGGPGELFF	TGCAGCGTTGAAGATCGGCTAGCGGGAGGGGGTCCCGGGGAGCTGTTTTTT
NA	TRBV15	once	TRBJ2-7	16	CATSRDYVAVPYEQYF	TGTGCCACCAGCAGAGATTATGTTGCGGTACCCTACGAGCAGTACTTC
NA	TRBV28	NA	TRBJ1-3	15	CASSSPGTFGNTIYF	TGTGCCAGCAGTTCACCCGGGACATTTGGAAACACCATATATTTT
NA	TRBV6-1	NA	TRBJ2-2	15	CASSPGELNTGELFF	TGTGCCAGCAGCCCGGGGGAGCTGAACACCGGGGAGCTGTTTTTT
NA	TRBV2	NA	TRBJ1-1	13	CASRGTSVGEAFF	TGTGCCAGCAGGGGGACTTCGGTCGGTGAAGCTTTCTTT
TRBD1	TRBV5-1	NA	TRBJ1-2	15	CASRFSAGGDYGYTF	TGCGCCAGCAGGTTTTCGGCAGGGGGAGACTATGGCTACACCTTC
TRBD2	TRBV9	NA	TRBJ2-3	17	CASSPKEGGGARDTQYF	TGTGCCAGCAGCCCTAAGGAGGGCGGGGGGGCCCGAGATACGCAGTATTTT
NA	TRBV7-6	NA	TRBJ1-1	15	CASSLDVGGNTEAFF	TGTGCCAGCAGCTTAGATGTCGGGGGGAACACTGAAGCTTTCTTT
TRBD2	TRBV9	NA	TRBJ2-3	16	CASSMSGTSATDTQYF	TGTGCCAGCAGCATGTCTGGGACTAGCGCGACAGATACGCAGTATTTT
TRBD2	TRBV7-9	NA	TRBJ2-5	13	CASSSSGGETQYF	TGTGCCAGCAGCTCTAGCGGGGGGGAGACCCAGTACTTC
TRBD1	TRBV6-6	NA	TRBJ1-5	16	CASSRTQQGPDQPQHF	TGTGCCAGCAGTCGGACACAACAGGGGCCCGATCAGCCCCAGCATTTT
TRBD2	TRBV19	NA	TRBJ2-3	16	CASSTLGGSSTDTQYF	TGTGCCAGTAGTACCCTTGGCGGGAGTAGCACAGATACGCAGTATTTT
NA	TRBV10-2	NA	TRBJ2-5	13	CASSEQARRSQYF	TGCGCCAGCAGTGAGCAGGCCCGTCGGTCCCAGTACTTC